A selection of T cell receptor beta chains follows, all from one sample in a study of blood T cell repertoires in COVID-19. Assay used: immunoSEQ multiplex PCR; TCRdb lists only in-frame clones, some missing. The sample shows 250,000 to 350,000 clones, about 83% of them seen only once. The specimen sequenced was peripheral blood. These receptors were obtained from a woman aged 50 to 60 with acute or convalescent COVID-19. The CDR3 runs from the conserved cysteine through the conserved F or W. Each record gives: V gene, CDR3 length, clone size, J gene, D gene, CDR3 DNA, CDR3 protein. D genes are given only for firm matches. Clone sizes are given selectively: once, few, many, or a class where the clone is expanded.

v_gene: TRBV3-1/TRBV3-2
len: 17
abundance: -
j_gene: TRBJ2-1
d_gene: -
CDR3nt: TGTGCCAGCAGGCAAAGCATTGAGGACAGAACCTACAATGAGCAGTTCTTC
CDR3aa: CASRQSIEDRTYNEQFF

v_gene: TRBV18
len: 16
abundance: once
j_gene: TRBJ2-5
d_gene: -
CDR3nt: TGTGCCAGCTCACCACAACATCTCTCAGGTCTAGAGACCCAGTACTTC
CDR3aa: CASSPQHLSGLETQYF

v_gene: TRBV11-2
len: 14
abundance: -
j_gene: TRBJ2-7
d_gene: TRBD1
CDR3nt: TGTGCCAGCAGCAAACAGGGGGCGCAAGACGAGCAGTACTTC
CDR3aa: CASSKQGAQDEQYF

v_gene: TRBV30
len: 14
abundance: -
j_gene: TRBJ2-7
d_gene: TRBD2
CDR3nt: TGTGCCTGGAGTTGGGGACTAGCTTTATACGAGCAGTACTTC
CDR3aa: CAWSWGLALYEQYF

v_gene: TRBV2
len: 14
abundance: -
j_gene: TRBJ1-2
d_gene: TRBD1
CDR3nt: TGTGCCAGCAGGGAGGACAGGGGGCCCTATGGCTACACCTTC
CDR3aa: CASREDRGPYGYTF

v_gene: TRBV10-2
len: 16
abundance: -
j_gene: TRBJ1-3
d_gene: TRBD1
CDR3nt: TGCGCCAGCAGTGAGGCGTGGGACAGGGTAGGAAACACCATATATTTT
CDR3aa: CASSEAWDRVGNTIYF

v_gene: TRBV7-9
len: 14
abundance: -
j_gene: TRBJ2-6
d_gene: -
CDR3nt: TGTGCCAGCAGCAGGACTGCTGGGGCCAACGTCCTGACTTTC
CDR3aa: CASSRTAGANVLTF

v_gene: TRBV2
len: 17
abundance: -
j_gene: TRBJ2-3
d_gene: TRBD2
CDR3nt: TGTGCCAGCACCCTCTGGACTAGCGGGACTAGCACAGATACGCAGTATTTT
CDR3aa: CASTLWTSGTSTDTQYF

v_gene: TRBV6-2/TRBV6-3
len: 13
abundance: -
j_gene: TRBJ2-7
d_gene: -
CDR3nt: TGTGCCAGCAGTTACCTAGCGAGGGCCGAGCAGTACTTC
CDR3aa: CASSYLARAEQYF

v_gene: TRBV7-2
len: 15
abundance: -
j_gene: TRBJ2-3
d_gene: TRBD2
CDR3nt: TGTGCCAGCACCCCAGTGGGGGGGACCACAGATACGCAGTATTTT
CDR3aa: CASTPVGGTTDTQYF